A single sample is the source of the 18 T cell receptor beta chains below, sequenced in a study of T cells in Graves' hyperthyroidism and ophthalmopathy. Amplification targeted TCR beta CDR3 regions from RNA transcripts. When the TCR CDR3 underwent first-round RT-PCR, the HTBI primer set was used. Each CDR3 protein is one row after TCRdb ran MiXCR on the multiplex PCR reads. The data show 250,000 to 350,000 distinct CDR3 sequences, 16% seen once. The sequenced sample was blood. All receptors come from a young man with Graves' hyperthyroidism.

This clonotype was detected ten times or more. This chain connects TRBV12-3 or TRBV12-4 to TRBJ2-5; 11 bases fit TRBD1. The CDR3 is 16 residues long. Trimming cost V 6 bases and J 4 bases; bases outside gene matches: 10. In DNA form, the CDR3 reads TGTGCCAGCAGCCCCGAGGACAGGGGGCATGGAGAGACCCAGTACTTC. Translating it yields CASSPEDRGHGETQYF.

The V call is TRBV7-2, the J call TRBJ2-7; 10 bases fit TRBD1. This CDR3 has 14 amino acids. Germline assignment: CDR1 SGHTA and CDR2 FQGNSA. J was trimmed by 2 bases and V by 5 bases; bases with no gene match: 3. The CDR3 sequence is CASSRDRGAYEQYF. The CDR3 DNA sequence: TGTGCCAGCAGCAGGGACAGGGGAGCCTACGAGCAGTACTTC.

For this clonotype: A much larger clone is a single base away; this may be a read error. The chain recombines TRBV11-2 with TRBJ1-1; D gene ambiguous. Germline V gives CDR1 SGHAT, CDR2 FQNNGV. The CDR3 totals 18 residues. This chain's CDR3 is CASSLFSPTWKVNTEAYF. The DNA of the CDR3 is TGTGCCAGCAGCTTGTTCTCCCCTACATGGAAGGTCAACACTGAAGCTTACTTT.

This clonotype has ten or more counts. The chain is built from TRBV18 and TRBJ2-2; no definite D call. The CDR3 sequence is 14 residues long. The germline V and J ends were trimmed by 0 bases and 6 bases, with 8 bases remaining between them. Germline-derived CDR1 and CDR2 are KGHSH and LQKENI. CDR3 sequence: CASSPPRGAGELFF. The CDR3 nucleotides read TGTGCCAGCTCACCACCGAGAGGTGCCGGGGAGCTGTTTTTT.

This clonotype has at least ten counts. The V and J genes are TRBV11-2 and TRBJ2-7; TRBD1 aligns across 9 bases. J gave up 3 bases and V 3 bases, and 3 bases lay outside the gene matches. The CDR3 contains 14 residues. Germline loops: CDR1 SGHAT, CDR2 FQNNGV. The CDR3 region has the DNA TGTGCCAGCAGCTTGGGGACAGGGAACTACGAGCAGTACTTC. Protein: CASSLGTGNYEQYF.

About this clonotype: One base away lies a much larger clone, so this may be a sequencing read error. The rearrangement links TRBV12-3 or TRBV12-4 to TRBJ2-7; D is unresolved. This CDR3 comprises 12 residues. V was clipped by 6 bases and J by 2 bases, with 8 bases between them. In DNA, the CDR3 is TGTGCCAGCAGGACCGTTACCTACGAGCAGTACTTC. It translates to CASRTVTYEQYF.

This chain connects TRBV19 to TRBJ1-1, with a possible D match to TRBD1 (6 bases). The ends were cut back, 4 bases at V and 3 bases at J, with 18 bases in the middle. The CDR3 has 16 amino acids. From germline, CDR1 is LNHDA and CDR2 SQIVND (reference sequence). The CDR3 here is CASSNLGPGAYTEAFF. CDR3 in DNA: TGTGCCAGTAGTAACCTCGGGCCAGGGGCGTACACTGAAGCTTTCTTT.

This clonotype appeared many times. This rearrangement joins TRBV24-1 to TRBJ1-2; D unclear. CDR3 size: 15 residues. Trimming stripped 2 bases from V and 3 bases from J, with 12 bases between. Germline lookup yields CDR1 KGHDR and CDR2 SFDVKD. CDR3 amino acids: CATSDSGRRHYGYTF. For the CDR3, the DNA is TGTGCCACCAGTGATTCCGGACGGCGACACTATGGCTACACCTTC.

Many counts were recorded for this clonotype. The V and J genes are TRBV7-9 and TRBJ1-1, with 11 positions matching TRBD1. The CDR3 covers 15 residues. The ends lost 6 bases at V and 4 bases at J; junction bases unmatched: 7. Germline assignment: CDR1 SEHNR and CDR2 FQNEAQ (reference sequence). The CDR3 region is CASSAGTGGITEAFF. CDR3 in DNA: TGTGCCAGCAGTGCCGGGACAGGGGGTATCACTGAAGCTTTCTTT.

The rearrangement links TRBV5-1 to TRBJ1-4, with D tentatively TRBD1 (5 bases). Germline values: CDR1 SGHRS, CDR2 YFSETQ. V lost 2 bases, J lost 10 bases, and 9 bases lay in between. The CDR3 extends over 12 amino acids. CDR3 DNA sequence: TGCGCCAGCAGCTTAGGCGGGGGAAAACTGTTTTTT. Translated, it gives CASSLGGGKLFF.

This clonotype was detected only a few times. The chain uses TRBV20-1 and TRBJ2-2; D remains unclear. The length of the CDR3 is 14 residues. Germline V gene lookup returns CDR1 DFQATT and CDR2 SNEGSKA (reference sequence). Deletions cut 3 bases from V and 4 bases from J, with 12 bases between. CDR3 DNA sequence: TGCAGTGCTAGCGGGCTAGTTCGCACCGGGGAGCTGTTTTTT. Its translation: CSASGLVRTGELFF.

This clonotype was seen only a few times. The chain is built from TRBV7-9 and TRBJ1-5; no clear D. Germline V lookup: CDR1 SEHNR, CDR2 FQNEAQ (reference sequence). This CDR3 is 13 amino acids long. V was shortened by 7 bases and J by 1 base, with 8 bases between the two germline ends. CDR3 protein: CASTAGSNQPQHF. CDR3 nucleotides: TGTGCCAGCACTGCCGGGAGCAATCAGCCCCAGCATTTT. The variable domain in full, completed from reference TRBV7-9 and TRBJ1-5, reads DTGVSQNPRHKITKRGQNVTFRCDPISEHNRLYWYRQTLGQGPEFLTYFQNEAQLEKSRLLSDRFSAERPKGSFSTLEIQRTEQGDSAMYLCASTAGSNQPQHFGDGTRLSIL.

This clonotype was detected only a few times. The chain combines TRBV6-1 with TRBJ2-3; the match to TRBD1 covers 7 bases. CDR1 and CDR2 from the germline V gene are MNHNS and SASEGT. CDR3 length equals 14 residues. With 8 bases clipped from V and 5 bases from J, the junction kept 10 bases outside the gene matches. CDR3 DNA: TGTGCCAGCGGCGACGCACAGGGGAGAGATACGCAGTATTTT. Residues: CASGDAQGRDTQYF.

The rearrangement uses TRBV11-1 and TRBJ1-1; D not certain. The CDR3 sequence is 11 residues long. Germline CDR1 and CDR2: SGHAT and FQDESV (reference sequence). Trimming took off 5 bases at V and 5 bases at J, with 6 bases between the two ends. The CDR3 protein is CASSHITEAFF. As DNA, the CDR3 is TGTGCCAGCAGCCATATAACTGAAGCTTTCTTT.

This rearrangement joins TRBV12-5 to TRBJ2-2; D is uncertain. Germline V gene data show CDR1 as LGHNT and CDR2 as FRNRAP. The V gene lost 3 bases and the J gene lost 6 bases, with 8 bases spanning the gap. The CDR3 runs to 13 residues. CDR3 loop: CASGLKLPGELFF. The DNA of the CDR3 is TGTGCTAGTGGTTTAAAGCTCCCCGGGGAGCTGTTTTTT.

This clonotype showed up many times. The CDR3 nucleotides read TGCGCCAGCAGATACCAGGCCGCGGGCTCCTACAATGAGCAGTTCTTC. Encoded protein: CASRYQAAGSYNEQFF. This chain joins TRBV5-1 and TRBJ2-1, with D possibly being TRBD2 (5 bases). Germline CDR1 is SGHRS and CDR2 is YFSETQ. The CDR3 extends over 16 amino acids. The V end was cut by 5 bases, the J end by 0 bases, with 15 bases between.

This clonotype has at least ten counts. The genes are TRBV11-2 and TRBJ2-7, with D hard to call. V was clipped by 2 bases and J by 5 bases, with 7 bases between them. CDR1 and CDR2 (germline): SGHAT, FQNNGV. The CDR3 runs 12 residues. The CDR3 DNA reads TGTGCCAGCAGCTTAACCGGCAACGAGCAGTACTTC. This encodes CASSLTGNEQYF.

In regard to this clonotype: This may be a read error, as it is one base from a much larger clone. The chain links TRBV3-1 to TRBJ2-5; TRBD1 matches at 7 bases. Germline V lookup: CDR1 LGHDT, CDR2 YNNKEL (reference sequence). Losses at the gene ends were 11 bases for V and 8 bases for J; bases not matched to a gene: 8. The length of the CDR3 is 11 residues. The chain's CDR3 is CAPSQGDTQYF. CDR3 nucleotides: TGTGCCCCAAGCCAGGGGGATACCCAGTACTTC.